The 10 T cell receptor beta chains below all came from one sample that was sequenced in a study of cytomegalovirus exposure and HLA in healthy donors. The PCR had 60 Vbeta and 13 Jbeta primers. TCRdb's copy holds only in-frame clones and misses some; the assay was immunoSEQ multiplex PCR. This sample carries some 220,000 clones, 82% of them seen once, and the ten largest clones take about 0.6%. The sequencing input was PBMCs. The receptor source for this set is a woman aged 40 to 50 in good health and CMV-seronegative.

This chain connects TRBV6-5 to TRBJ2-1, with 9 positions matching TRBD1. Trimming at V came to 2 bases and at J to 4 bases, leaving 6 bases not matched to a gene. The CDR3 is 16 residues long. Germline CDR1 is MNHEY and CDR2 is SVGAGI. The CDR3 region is CASSYQQGARYNEQFF. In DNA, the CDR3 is TGTGCCAGCAGTTACCAACAGGGGGCAAGATACAATGAGCAGTTCTTC.

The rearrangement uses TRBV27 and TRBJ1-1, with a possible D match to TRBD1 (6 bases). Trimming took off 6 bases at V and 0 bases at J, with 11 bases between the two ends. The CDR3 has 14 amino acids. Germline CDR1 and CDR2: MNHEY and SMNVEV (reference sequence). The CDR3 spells CASRATGLNTEAFF. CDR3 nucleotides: TGTGCCAGCAGAGCCACAGGGCTGAACACTGAAGCTTTCTTT.

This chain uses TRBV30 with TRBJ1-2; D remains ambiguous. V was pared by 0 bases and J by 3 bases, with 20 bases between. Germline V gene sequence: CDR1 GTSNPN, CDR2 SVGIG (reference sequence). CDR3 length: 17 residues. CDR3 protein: CAWSVRSNRGIDYGYTF. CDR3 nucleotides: TGTGCCTGGAGTGTACGTTCTAATCGGGGTATAGACTATGGCTACACCTTC.

CDR3 amino acids: CASSFYGTGSSYNEQFF. Here the CDR3 DNA reads TGCGCCAGCAGCTTTTACGGGACAGGTAGCTCCTACAATGAGCAGTTCTTC. J is TRBJ2-1 and V is TRBV5-1; TRBD1 aligns across 8 bases. The CDR3 is 17 amino acids. The V segment lost 2 bases and the J segment 0 bases; nucleotides outside the gene matches: 7. Germline V gives CDR1 SGHRS, CDR2 YFSETQ.

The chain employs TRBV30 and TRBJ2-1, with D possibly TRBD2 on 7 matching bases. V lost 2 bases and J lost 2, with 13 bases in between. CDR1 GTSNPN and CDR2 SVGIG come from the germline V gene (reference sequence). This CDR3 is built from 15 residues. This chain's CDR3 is CAWSPWGGTYNEQFF. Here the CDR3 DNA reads TGTGCCTGGAGTCCTTGGGGGGGCACCTACAATGAGCAGTTCTTC.

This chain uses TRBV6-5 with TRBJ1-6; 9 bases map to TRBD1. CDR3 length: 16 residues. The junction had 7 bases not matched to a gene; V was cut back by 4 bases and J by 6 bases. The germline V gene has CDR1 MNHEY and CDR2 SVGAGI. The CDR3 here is CASSFLGTGINSPLHF. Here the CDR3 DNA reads TGTGCCAGCAGTTTCCTGGGGACAGGGATTAATTCACCCCTCCACTTT.

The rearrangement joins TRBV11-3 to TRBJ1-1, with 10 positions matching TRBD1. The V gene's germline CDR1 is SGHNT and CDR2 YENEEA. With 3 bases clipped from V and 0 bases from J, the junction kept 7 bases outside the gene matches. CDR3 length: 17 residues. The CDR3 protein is CASSFRTGGVMNTEAFF. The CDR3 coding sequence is TGTGCCAGCAGCTTCAGGACAGGGGGTGTCATGAACACTGAAGCTTTCTTT.

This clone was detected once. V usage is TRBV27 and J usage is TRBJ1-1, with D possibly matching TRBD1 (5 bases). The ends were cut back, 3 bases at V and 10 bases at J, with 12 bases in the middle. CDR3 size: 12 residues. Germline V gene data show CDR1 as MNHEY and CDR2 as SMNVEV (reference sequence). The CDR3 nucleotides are TGTGCCAGCAGTTTTAGGGGAACGAGAGCTTTCTTT. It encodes CASSFRGTRAFF.

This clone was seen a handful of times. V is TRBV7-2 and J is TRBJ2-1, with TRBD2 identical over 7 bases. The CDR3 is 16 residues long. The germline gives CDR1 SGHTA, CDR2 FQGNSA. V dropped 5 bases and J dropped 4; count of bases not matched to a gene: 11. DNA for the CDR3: TGTGCCAGCAGCCGAGAGCGGGGCTTGTCGTACAATGAGCAGTTCTTC. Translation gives CASSRERGLSYNEQFF.

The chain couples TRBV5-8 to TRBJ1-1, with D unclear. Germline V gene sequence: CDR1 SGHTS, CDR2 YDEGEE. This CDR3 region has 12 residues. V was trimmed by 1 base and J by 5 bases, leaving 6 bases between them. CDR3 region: CASSLRGTEAFF. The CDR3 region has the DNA TGTGCCAGCAGCTTGCGGGGAACTGAAGCTTTCTTT. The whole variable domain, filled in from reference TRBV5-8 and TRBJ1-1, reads EAGVTQSPTHLIKTRGQQATLRCSPISGHTSVYWYQQALGLGLQFLLWYDEGEERNRGNFPPRFSGRQFPNYSSELNVNALELEDSALYLCASSLRGTEAFFGQGTRLTVV.